The 10 T cell receptor beta chains below come from one sample, sequenced in a study of regulatory T cells in long-lasting Graves disease. Documented time point: persistent/refractory GD, antithyroid drugs over 5 years with positive TRAb. The TCR library used RNA extracted from PBMCs. For TCR beta, libraries came from iRepertoire HTBI primers and Arm-PCR of CDR3 regions. TCRdb reprocessed the multiplex PCR reads via MiXCR and lists one record per CDR3 protein. The profile covers about 470,000 distinct CDR3 sequences, with less than 25% appearing a single time and about 7.8% taken by the ten largest. Specimen: peripheral blood mononuclear cells (PBMCs), collected when the disease was refractory, from a patient treated with antithyroid drugs. Every receptor here comes from a female donor with Graves disease.

A few counts support this clonotype. The chain couples TRBV29-1 to TRBJ1-2, with D possibly being TRBD1 (5 bases). This CDR3 region has 12 residues. V was clipped by 5 bases and J by 8 bases, with 15 bases between them. Looked up from germline, CDR1 is SQVTM and CDR2 is ANQGSEA. The chain's CDR3 is CSVLDRLGGYTF. CDR3 sequence (DNA): TGCAGCGTTCTAGACAGATTAGGAGGCTACACCTTC.

Ten or more counts support this clonotype. The genes are TRBV28 and TRBJ1-4; D is unresolved. Trimming shortened V by 5 bases and J by 0 bases, and 16 bases separated the two germline ends. Looked up from germline, CDR1 is MDHEN and CDR2 is SYDVKM. CDR3 size: 17 residues. The CDR3 here is CASSDGPPGATNEKLFF. DNA for the CDR3: TGTGCCAGCAGTGACGGACCTCCTGGGGCAACTAATGAAAAACTGTTTTTT.

This clonotype was recorded at least ten times. The J gene is TRBJ1-1, the V gene TRBV27; D call uncertain. Germline-derived CDR1 and CDR2 are MNHEY and SMNVEV (reference sequence). V was shortened by 6 bases and J by 0 bases, with 8 bases between the two germline ends. The CDR3 runs 13 residues. As DNA, the CDR3 is TGTGCCAGCAGCTACACACTGAACACTGAAGCTTTCTTT. This encodes CASSYTLNTEAFF.

This chain links TRBV6-1 with TRBJ1-1; TRBD1 aligns across 7 bases. The CDR3 spans 14 residues. V dropped 6 bases and J dropped 0; count of bases not matched to a gene: 4. Germline V gives CDR1 MNHNS, CDR2 SASEGT. This CDR3 is CASRLDRMNTEAFF. The CDR3, as DNA: TGTGCCAGCAGACTGGACAGGATGAACACTGAAGCTTTCTTT.

J is TRBJ1-1 and V is TRBV6-2 or TRBV6-3; 10 nucleotides match TRBD1. Germline V gene data show CDR1 as MNHEY and CDR2 as SVGEGT. V dropped 6 bases and J dropped 5; count of bases not matched to a gene: 9. The CDR3 consists of 15 residues. The CDR3 bases are TGTGCCAGCAGGAGGGACAGGGGACTAGGGACTGAAGCTTTCTTT. Translation gives CASRRDRGLGTEAFF.

A word on this clonotype: A much bigger clone sits one base away, suggesting this may be a read error. This chain connects TRBV28 to TRBJ1-2; D ambiguous. This CDR3 contains 12 residues. Germline assignment: CDR1 MDHEN and CDR2 SYDVKM. CDR3 DNA sequence: TGTGTCAGCTCTTCGCCCAACTATGGCTACACCTTC. This sequence encodes CVSSSPNYGYTF.

This clonotype was counted ten times or more. In DNA, the CDR3 is TGTGCCAGCGGATTACCGAGGGTAGCTGGGGAAGAGACCCAGTACTTC. Translation gives CASGLPRVAGEETQYF. J is TRBJ2-5 and V is TRBV12-3 or TRBV12-4; the D gene is possibly TRBD2 (5 bases). CDR3 length: 16 amino acids. Trimming took off 8 bases at V and 3 bases at J, with 22 bases between the two ends.

J is TRBJ2-7 and V is TRBV27; 7 nucleotides agree with TRBD1. The germline CDR1 and CDR2 sequences are MNHEY and SMNVEV (reference sequence). This CDR3 contains 14 residues. V lost 6 bases to trimming and J lost 3 bases; unmatched junction nucleotides: 8. The CDR3 bases are TGTGCCAGCAGCCCGACAGGGAATCTCTACGAGCAGTACTTC. It encodes CASSPTGNLYEQYF.

Notes on this clonotype: One base away lies a much larger clone, so this may be a sequencing read error. The CDR3 nucleotides read TGTGCCAGCAGCCCGCGGGCAGGGAACTCCTACGAGCAGTACTTC. Translation gives CASSPRAGNSYEQYF. The chain combines TRBV11-2 with TRBJ2-7, with D tentatively TRBD1 or TRBD2 (5 bases each). Germline CDR1 is SGHAT and CDR2 is FQNNGV. V shed 5 bases and J shed 0 bases, with 14 bases lying between them. The CDR3 extends over 15 amino acids.

DNA for the CDR3: TGTGCCAGCTACCGGGGTGCGGGAGAGGGAGAGCAGTACTTC. Encoded protein: CASYRGAGEGEQYF. V and J are TRBV6-1 and TRBJ2-7, with 7 nucleotides matching TRBD2. The trim removed 8 bases at V and 7 bases at J, leaving 14 bases unmatched. Germline lookup yields CDR1 MNHNS and CDR2 SASEGT. The CDR3 sequence is 14 residues long.